This entry is about one TCR beta chain. The V end was cut by 8 bases, the J end by 3 bases, with 10 bases between. This CDR3 has 11 amino acids. Germline V gene sequence: CDR1 DFQATT, CDR2 SNEGSKA (reference sequence). The sample is drawn from a study of T cell changes during pregnancy in multiple sclerosis. The repertoire was sequenced with immunoSEQ multiplex PCR; TCRdb's copy has only in-frame clones and lacks some. The sample lists around 92,000 clones; about 94% were seen once. The sequencing used peripheral blood, collected in the third trimester of pregnancy. The clonotype originates from a female donor with multiple sclerosis, enrolled in a pregnancy study. This sequence joins TRBV20-1 and TRBJ1-1, with TRBD1 as a possible D gene (5 bases). DNA of the CDR3: TGCAGTACGCCAGGGCACACTGAAGCTTTCTTT. As protein: CSTPGHTEAFF.